A single sample gave rise to the 18 T cell receptor beta chains below, sequenced in a study of cytomegalovirus exposure and HLA in healthy donors. PCR used 60 Vbeta primers and 13 Jbeta primers. Produced via immunoSEQ multiplex PCR; TCRdb's table is partial and in-frame only. Found here are 70,000 or so clones; the top ten clones hold under 0.9%. Material: PBMCs. The receptors shown here come from a boy aged 5-17 years in good health and CMV-seronegative.

DNA for the CDR3: TGCAGCGTAACGACAGGGCAAATTGAGCAGTTCTTC. It yields the protein CSVTTGQIEQFF. The chain uses TRBV29-1 and TRBJ2-1, with 7 bases lining up with TRBD1. J lost 9 bases, V lost 6 bases, and 8 bases had no gene match. This CDR3 spans 12 amino acids. The germline V gene encodes CDR1 SQVTM and CDR2 ANQGSEA.

This chain connects TRBV7-2 to TRBJ1-1; D unclear. The V gene's germline CDR1 is SGHTA and CDR2 FQGNSA. The CDR3 contains 15 residues. The ends were cut back, 1 base at V and 0 bases at J, with 9 bases in the middle. The CDR3 nucleotides are TGTGCCAGCAGCTTAGAGCCCAGGTTGAACACTGAAGCTTTCTTT. It translates to CASSLEPRLNTEAFF.

The chain uses TRBV25-1 and TRBJ2-7, with 9 nucleotides matching TRBD1. The J segment lost 5 bases and the V segment lost 7 bases, leaving 12 bases of the junction unmatched. The CDR3 is 15 amino acids. CDR1 is MGHDK and CDR2 is SYGVNS in the germline V gene. The CDR3 DNA is TGTGCCAGCACGGAAAACGGGACAGGGAACCACGAGCAGTACTTC. This translates into CASTENGTGNHEQYF.

The chain recombines TRBV4-2 with TRBJ2-1; 11 bases agree with TRBD2. This CDR3 comprises 17 residues. Unmatched junction bases numbered 12, after V lost 4 bases and J lost 7 bases. The V gene's germline CDR1 is LGHNA and CDR2 YNFKEQ. The CDR3 spells CASSPQTLAGDTNEQFF. CDR3 DNA: TGTGCCAGCAGCCCCCAAACACTAGCGGGAGATACAAATGAGCAGTTCTTC.

This chain uses TRBV19 with TRBJ1-2; 7 nucleotides align to TRBD1. Germline-derived CDR1 and CDR2 are LNHDA and SQIVND (reference sequence). Losses at the gene ends were 5 bases for V and 7 bases for J; bases not matched to a gene: 4. The CDR3 loop spans 12 amino acids. CDR3 loop: CASSDRAAGYTF. Written as DNA, the CDR3 is TGTGCCAGTAGTGACAGGGCTGCTGGCTACACCTTC. Based on the CDR3 plus reference TRBV19 and TRBJ1-2, the full variable domain is DGGITQSPKYLFRKEGQNVTLSCEQNLNHDAMYWYRQDPGQGLRLIYYSQIVNDFQKGDIAEGYSVSREKKESFPLTVTSAQKNPTAFYLCASSDRAAGYTFGSGTRLTVV.

This chain links TRBV29-1 with TRBJ2-2, with 14 bases matching TRBD2. Germline values: CDR1 SQVTM, CDR2 ANQGSEA. The CDR3 covers 14 residues. V was pared by 7 bases and J by 7 bases, with 5 bases of the junction left unmatched. CDR3 loop: CSAGTSGSNGELFF. In DNA, the CDR3 is TGCAGCGCCGGGACTAGCGGGAGTAACGGGGAGCTGTTTTTT.

The chain recombines TRBV5-6 with TRBJ2-1; 9 bases are shared with TRBD1. J gave up 5 bases and V 2 bases, and 14 bases lay outside the gene matches. Germline V lookup: CDR1 SGHDT, CDR2 YYEEEE. The length of the CDR3 is 18 residues. The CDR3 DNA is TGTGCCAGCAGCTTTAAAGGCTACACAGGGGGCGCGAACAATGAGCAGTTCTTC. Residues: CASSFKGYTGGANNEQFF.

The V and J genes are TRBV6-6 and TRBJ1-5; D unclear. In germline, CDR1 is MNHNY, CDR2 SVGAGI (reference sequence). The V gene lost 5 bases and the J gene lost 6 bases, with 11 bases spanning the gap. This CDR3 has 13 residues. The CDR3 protein is CASSIGDGQPQHF. DNA for the CDR3: TGTGCCAGCAGTATCGGAGACGGTCAGCCCCAGCATTTT.

V is TRBV27 and J is TRBJ2-7, with D hard to call. V dropped 4 bases and J dropped 4 bases, with 20 bases sitting between them. Germline CDR1 is MNHEY and CDR2 is SMNVEV (reference sequence). This CDR3 is 16 amino acids long. This chain's CDR3 is CASSSRYIFRGYEQYF. For the CDR3, the DNA is TGTGCCAGCAGTTCGCGGTATATCTTCCGCGGTTACGAGCAGTACTTC.

The chain couples TRBV27 to TRBJ1-5; D remains unclear. Trimming took 6 bases from V and 7 from J, leaving 13 bases between them. Per the germline V gene, CDR1 is MNHEY and CDR2 is SMNVEV (reference sequence). The CDR3 consists of 13 residues. In DNA form, the CDR3 reads TGTGCCAGCAGCAAGGACTCGGGACAGCCCCAGCATTTT. Its translation: CASSKDSGQPQHF.

The chain employs TRBV18 and TRBJ1-3, with D tentatively TRBD1 (5 bases). CDR1 is KGHSH, CDR2 LQKENI, per germline. V shed 3 bases and J shed 0 bases, with 12 bases lying between them. CDR3 length: 16 residues. CDR3 nucleotides: TGTGCCAGCTCACCGTCAGCAGGGTCCTCTGGAAACACCATATATTTT. Protein product: CASSPSAGSSGNTIYF.

This chain connects TRBV30 to TRBJ2-5; tentative D call: TRBD2 (5 bases). The length of the CDR3 is 13 residues. Germline CDR1 GTSNPN, CDR2 SVGIG (reference sequence). With 4 bases removed from V and 5 bases from J, the gap between germline ends came to 14 bases. CDR3 bases: TGTGCCTGGACATACAGCGGTCTGGAGACCCAGTACTTC. It is translated as CAWTYSGLETQYF.

The chain recombines TRBV5-1 with TRBJ1-1; D is ambiguous. V shed 3 bases and J shed 1 base, with 13 bases lying between them. This CDR3 has 15 amino acids. CDR1 is SGHRS and CDR2 is YFSETQ in the germline V gene. Written as DNA, the CDR3 is TGCGCCAGCAGCTCCAGTCCCTCTTCGAACACTGAAGCTTTCTTT. Its translation: CASSSSPSSNTEAFF.

The chain employs TRBV7-9 and TRBJ2-2; D perhaps matches TRBD1 (5 bases). The ends were cut back, 2 bases at V and 1 base at J, with 8 bases in the middle. The CDR3 extends over 15 amino acids. Germline V gene sequence: CDR1 SEHNR, CDR2 FQNEAQ (reference sequence). CDR3 nucleotides: TGTGCCAGCAGCTTATATCAGGGGAACACCGGGGAGCTGTTTTTT. Amino acid sequence: CASSLYQGNTGELFF.

Details on this clone: Within the sample, other DNA sequences also encode this same CDR3. The chain joins TRBV6-6 to TRBJ1-5; D not certain. The germline gives CDR1 MNHNY, CDR2 SVGAGI (reference sequence). The CDR3 runs 14 residues. V was pared by 0 bases and J by 2 bases, with 5 bases between. CDR3: CASSYSLGNQPQHF. The CDR3 coding sequence is TGTGCCAGCAGTTACTCCCTAGGCAATCAGCCCCAGCATTTT.

This chain links TRBV9 with TRBJ2-3; D call uncertain. The V gene's germline CDR1 is SGDLS and CDR2 YYNGEE. CDR3 size: 14 residues. V was trimmed by 1 base and J by 1 base, leaving 7 bases between them. The CDR3 nucleotides are TGTGCCAGCAGCGTAAGGCAGGGCACAGATACGCAGTATTTT. Protein: CASSVRQGTDTQYF.

V usage is TRBV19 and J usage is TRBJ1-2; 9 bases are a match to TRBD1. CDR1 is LNHDA and CDR2 is SQIVND in the germline V gene (reference sequence). J lost 4 bases, V lost 1 base, and 4 bases had no gene match. This CDR3 is 15 amino acids long. For the CDR3, the DNA is TGTGCCAGTAGTATAGGGGACAGGGAACCCTATGGCTACACCTTC. Its translation is CASSIGDREPYGYTF.

V and J are TRBV25-1 and TRBJ1-1, with TRBD1 matching 7 bases. Germline V lookup: CDR1 MGHDK, CDR2 SYGVNS. This CDR3 has 15 residues. V gave up 7 bases and J gave up 0 bases; unmatched junction bases: 8. CDR3 sequence reads: CASKETGNVNTEAFF. The CDR3, as DNA: TGTGCCAGCAAAGAGACAGGGAATGTGAACACTGAAGCTTTCTTT.